This TCR beta chain was recorded in a study of blood T cell repertoires in COVID-19. In the study overall: The samples span acute and convalescent COVID-19 from the United States, Italy and Spain. Sources were T cells, B-cell-depleted T cells, or PBMCs; the material itself was cDNA or gDNA.

Original processing methods: The assay estimated nucleated cells by amplifying reference gene primers. Using immunoSEQ multiplex PCR, the repertoire was profiled, and TCRdb retains in-frame clones only, with some absent. V, J and clone size derive from that table, while D and trimming were established from the DNA sequence. The top ten hold under 5% of the sample, which has 90,000 to 150,000 clones, about four fifths seen once. Trimming at V came to 1 base and at J to 3 bases, leaving 8 bases not matched to a gene. The length of the CDR3 is 17 residues. CDR1 is SGHNT, CDR2 YYREEE, per germline (reference sequence). This clone was found a few times.

This sequence joins TRBV5-4 and TRBJ1-4; TRBD1 aligns across 8 bases. Sequencing input: peripheral blood. This TCR was recovered from a woman aged 80 or over with acute or convalescent COVID-19. The CDR3 DNA sequence: TGTGCCAGCAGCTTGAAGCAGGGGGCGCATTCTAATGAAAAACTGTTTTTT. As protein: CASSLKQGAHSNEKLFF.